This T cell receptor (delta chain) stems from a study of Vδ1+ human thymocytes. Study results and limitations: Thymic TRG and TRD repertoires appeared highly polyclonal, with Gaussian CDR3 length distributions. Thymic delta-chain repertoires held roughly 20% Vdelta2 sequences and few Vdelta3, despite high sort purity. Unexpected Vdelta2 sequences could cause misinterpretation of bulk repertoire data.

Alphabeta T cells were depleted, then CD3+ Vdelta1+ Vdelta2- thymocytes were FACS-sorted. Germline CDR1 reads GEAIGNYY; CDR2 reads EKD. The CDR3 extends over 18 amino acids. For this clone: The antigen is unknown. This may be a read error, as it is one base from a much larger clone.

Extracted RNA was reverse transcribed into cDNA. CDR3 amplicons came from multiplex PCR with pooled V-gene forward and constant-region reverse primers. TCRdb re-called the multiplex PCR reads with CATT. The repertoire consists of 20,000 to 25,000 delta-chain clones, with approximately 8.8% occurring once and the leading ten covering 0.8% to 1%. The V gene is TRDV2, the J gene TRDJ3, with D possibly TRDD3 on 5 matching bases. The TCR was taken from a child younger than two who had congenital heart surgery. Sequenced material: Vdelta1+ gamma-delta thymocytes from the thymus. Subset reported: FACS-sorted CD3+ TCRalphabeta- TCRVdelta1+ TCRVdelta2- thymocytes. CDR3 nucleotides: TGTGCCTGTGACACCGGACTTCTAAACTCCTGGGACACCCTACAGATGTTTTTC. Residues: CACDTGLLNSWDTLQMFF.